This TCR beta chain was sequenced during a study of shared clonotypes between healthy human individuals. On the study more broadly: Every donor yielded three CD4 naive, three CD4 memory, two CD8 naive and one CD8 memory plate.

General study results and limits: In general, naive subsets displayed greater estimated richness than memory subsets did.

Measured with immunoSEQ multiplex PCR; TCRdb has only the in-frame clones, and not every one. The profile covers around 2.5 million clones, with roughly 93% appearing a single time and around 0.37% taken by the ten largest. A note on this clone: The antigen is not known.

Trimming removed 8 bases at V and 8 bases at J, with 15 bases between. Germline V CDR1 and CDR2: LNHDA, SQIVND (reference sequence). This CDR3 region has 12 residues. Specimen: naive CD4+ T cells from PBMCs. Regarding subset: CD45RA+ positively selected. This chain connects TRBV19 to TRBJ1-2; D might be TRBD1 (6 bases). The TCR sequence derives from a man younger than 35 in good health. Some clones in this sample may be carry-over from other donors' samples. The CDR3 DNA reads as TGTGCCAGTCAACAGGGATGGGGAGGCTACACCTTC. It translates to CASQQGWGGYTF.